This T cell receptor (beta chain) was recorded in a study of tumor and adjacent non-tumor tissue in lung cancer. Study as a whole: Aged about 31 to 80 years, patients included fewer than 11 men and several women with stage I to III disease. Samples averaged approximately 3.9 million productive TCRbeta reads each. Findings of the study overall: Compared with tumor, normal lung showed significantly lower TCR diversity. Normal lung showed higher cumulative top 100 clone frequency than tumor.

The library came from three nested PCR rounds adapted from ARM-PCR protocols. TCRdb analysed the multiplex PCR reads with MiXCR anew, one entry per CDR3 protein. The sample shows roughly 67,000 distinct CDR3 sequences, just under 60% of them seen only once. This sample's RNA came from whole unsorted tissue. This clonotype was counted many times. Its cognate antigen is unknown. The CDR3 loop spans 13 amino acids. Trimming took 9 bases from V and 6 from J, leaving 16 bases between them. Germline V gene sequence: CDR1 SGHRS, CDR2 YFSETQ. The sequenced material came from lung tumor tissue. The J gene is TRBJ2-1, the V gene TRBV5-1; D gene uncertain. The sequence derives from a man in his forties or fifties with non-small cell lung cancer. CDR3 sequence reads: CATAPSRGNEQFF. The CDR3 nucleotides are TGCGCCACTGCCCCAAGTAGAGGCAATGAGCAGTTCTTC.